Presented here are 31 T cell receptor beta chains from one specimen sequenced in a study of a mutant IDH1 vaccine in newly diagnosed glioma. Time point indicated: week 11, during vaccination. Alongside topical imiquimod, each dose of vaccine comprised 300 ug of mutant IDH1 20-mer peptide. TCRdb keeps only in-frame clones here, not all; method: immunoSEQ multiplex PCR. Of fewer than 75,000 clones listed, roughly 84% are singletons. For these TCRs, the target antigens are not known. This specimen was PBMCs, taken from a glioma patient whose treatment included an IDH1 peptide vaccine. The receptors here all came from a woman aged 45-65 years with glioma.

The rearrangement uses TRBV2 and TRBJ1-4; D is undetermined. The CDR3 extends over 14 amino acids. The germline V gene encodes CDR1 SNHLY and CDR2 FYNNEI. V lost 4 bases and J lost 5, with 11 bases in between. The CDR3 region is CASSAYLRNEKLFF. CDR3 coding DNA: TGTGCCAGCAGTGCCTATCTGAGGAATGAAAAACTGTTTTTT.

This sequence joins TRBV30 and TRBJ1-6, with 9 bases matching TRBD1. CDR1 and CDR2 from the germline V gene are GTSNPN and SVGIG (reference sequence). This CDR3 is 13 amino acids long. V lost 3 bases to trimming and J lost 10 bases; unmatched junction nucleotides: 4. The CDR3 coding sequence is TGTGCCTGGAGGGGACAGGGAAGATCACCCCTCCACTTT. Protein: CAWRGQGRSPLHF.

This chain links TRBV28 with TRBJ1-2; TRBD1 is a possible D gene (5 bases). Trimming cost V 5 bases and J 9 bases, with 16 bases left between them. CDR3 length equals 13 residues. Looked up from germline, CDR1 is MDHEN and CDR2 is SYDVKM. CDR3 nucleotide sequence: TGTGCCAGCAGTCGAGAGACAGCGATGCGCTACACCTTC. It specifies CASSRETAMRYTF.

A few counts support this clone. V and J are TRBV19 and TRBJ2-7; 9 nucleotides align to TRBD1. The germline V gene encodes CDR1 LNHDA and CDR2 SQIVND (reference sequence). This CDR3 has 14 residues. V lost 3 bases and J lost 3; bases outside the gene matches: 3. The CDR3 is CASSMGQGGYEQYF. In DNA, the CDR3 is TGTGCCAGTAGTATGGGACAGGGAGGCTACGAGCAGTACTTC.

The CDR3 nucleotides are TGCGCCAGCAGTCGACTCGTGCGGAAGGGGGGGGCTGAAGCTTTCTTT. Translation: CASSRLVRKGGAEAFF. The chain uses TRBV23-1 and TRBJ1-1, with a tentative D call TRBD1 (6 bases). TRBV23-1 is reported as an ORF; its role is uncertain. The V and J ends lost 4 bases and 6 bases respectively, with 21 bases between them. The CDR3 is made up of 16 amino acids.

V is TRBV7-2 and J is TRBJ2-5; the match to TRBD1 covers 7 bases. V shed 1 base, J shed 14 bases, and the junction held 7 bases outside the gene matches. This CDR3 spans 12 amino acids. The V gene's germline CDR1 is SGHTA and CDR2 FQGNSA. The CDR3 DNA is TGTGCCAGCAGCTTAGGGTGGCAGGGGGTTTACTTC. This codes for CASSLGWQGVYF.

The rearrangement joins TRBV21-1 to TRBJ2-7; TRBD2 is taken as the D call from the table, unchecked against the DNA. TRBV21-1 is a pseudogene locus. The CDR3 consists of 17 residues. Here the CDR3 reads CASSKSTLAGFSYEQYF. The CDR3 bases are TGTGCCAGCAGCAAAAGTACCCTAGCGGGTTTCTCCTACGAGCAGTACTTC.

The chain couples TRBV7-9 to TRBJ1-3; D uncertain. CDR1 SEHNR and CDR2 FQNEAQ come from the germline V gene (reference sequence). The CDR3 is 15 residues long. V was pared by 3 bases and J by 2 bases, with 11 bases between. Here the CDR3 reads CASSFWGEAGNTIYF. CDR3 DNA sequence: TGTGCCAGCAGCTTTTGGGGAGAAGCTGGAAACACCATATATTTT.

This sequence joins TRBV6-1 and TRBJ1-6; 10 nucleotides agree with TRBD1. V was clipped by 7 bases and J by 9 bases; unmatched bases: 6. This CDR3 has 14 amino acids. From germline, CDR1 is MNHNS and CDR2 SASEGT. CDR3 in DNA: TGTGCCAGCAAAGGGACAGGGGAGGGTTCACCCCTCCACTTT. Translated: CASKGTGEGSPLHF.

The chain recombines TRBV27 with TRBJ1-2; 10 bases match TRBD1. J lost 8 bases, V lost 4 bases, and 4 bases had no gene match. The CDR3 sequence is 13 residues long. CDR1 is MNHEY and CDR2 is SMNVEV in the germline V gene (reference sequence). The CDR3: CASSWGQGNGYTF. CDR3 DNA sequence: TGTGCCAGCAGTTGGGGACAGGGGAACGGCTACACCTTC.

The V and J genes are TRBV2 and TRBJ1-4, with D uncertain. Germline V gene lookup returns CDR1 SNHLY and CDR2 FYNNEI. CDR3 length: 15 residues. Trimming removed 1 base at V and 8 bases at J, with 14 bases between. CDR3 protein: CASSEGLGIREKLFF. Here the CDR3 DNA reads TGTGCCAGCAGTGAAGGGTTGGGGATTCGGGAAAAACTGTTTTTT.

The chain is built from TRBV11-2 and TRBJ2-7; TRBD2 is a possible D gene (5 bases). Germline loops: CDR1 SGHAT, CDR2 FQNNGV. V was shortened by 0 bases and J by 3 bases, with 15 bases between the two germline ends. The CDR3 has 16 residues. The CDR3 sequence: CASSLEGVVRLYEQYF. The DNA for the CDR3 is TGTGCCAGCAGCTTAGAGGGAGTGGTGCGGCTCTACGAGCAGTACTTC. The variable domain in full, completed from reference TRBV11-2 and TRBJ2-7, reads EAGVAQSPRYKIIEKRQSVAFWCNPISGHATLYWYQQILGQGPKLLIQFQNNGVVDDSQLPKDRFSAERLKGVDSTLKIQPAKLEDSAVYLCASSLEGVVRLYEQYFGPGTRLTVT.

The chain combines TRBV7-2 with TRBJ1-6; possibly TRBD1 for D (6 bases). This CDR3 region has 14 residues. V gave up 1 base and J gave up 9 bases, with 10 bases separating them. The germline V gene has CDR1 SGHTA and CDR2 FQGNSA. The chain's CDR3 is CASSLGTDGSPLHF. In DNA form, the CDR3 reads TGTGCCAGCAGCTTAGGGACAGACGGTTCACCCCTCCACTTT.

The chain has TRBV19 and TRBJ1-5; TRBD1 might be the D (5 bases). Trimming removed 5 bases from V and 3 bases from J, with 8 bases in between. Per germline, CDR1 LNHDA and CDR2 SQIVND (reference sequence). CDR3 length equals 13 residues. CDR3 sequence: CASSDRHNQPQHF. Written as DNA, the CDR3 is TGTGCCAGTAGTGACAGACACAATCAGCCCCAGCATTTT.

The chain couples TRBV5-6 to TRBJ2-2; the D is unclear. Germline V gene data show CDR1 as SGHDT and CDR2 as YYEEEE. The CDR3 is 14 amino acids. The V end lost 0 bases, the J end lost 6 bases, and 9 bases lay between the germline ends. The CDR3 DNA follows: TGTGCCAGCAGCTTGGTGGCTGGGGCCGGGGAGCTGTTTTTT. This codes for CASSLVAGAGELFF.

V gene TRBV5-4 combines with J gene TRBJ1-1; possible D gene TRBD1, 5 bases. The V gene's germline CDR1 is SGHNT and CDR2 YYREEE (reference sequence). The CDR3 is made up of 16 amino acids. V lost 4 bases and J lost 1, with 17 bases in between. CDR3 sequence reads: CASSRIRQGTNTEAFF. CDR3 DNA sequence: TGTGCCAGCAGCCGAATCAGGCAGGGTACGAACACTGAAGCTTTCTTT.

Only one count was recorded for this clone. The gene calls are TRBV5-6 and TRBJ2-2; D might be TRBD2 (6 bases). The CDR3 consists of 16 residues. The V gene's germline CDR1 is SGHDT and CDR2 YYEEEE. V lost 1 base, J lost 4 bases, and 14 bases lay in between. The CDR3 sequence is CASSLRAGSGTGELFF. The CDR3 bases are TGTGCCAGCAGCTTGCGGGCGGGGTCGGGCACCGGGGAGCTGTTTTTT.

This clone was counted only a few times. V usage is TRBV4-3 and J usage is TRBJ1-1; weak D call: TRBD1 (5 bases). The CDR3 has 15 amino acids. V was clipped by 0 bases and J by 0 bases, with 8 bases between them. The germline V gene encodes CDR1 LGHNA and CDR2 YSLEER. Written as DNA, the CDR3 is TGCGCCAGCAGCCAAGAAGTGGGGCTGAACACTGAAGCTTTCTTT. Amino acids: CASSQEVGLNTEAFF.

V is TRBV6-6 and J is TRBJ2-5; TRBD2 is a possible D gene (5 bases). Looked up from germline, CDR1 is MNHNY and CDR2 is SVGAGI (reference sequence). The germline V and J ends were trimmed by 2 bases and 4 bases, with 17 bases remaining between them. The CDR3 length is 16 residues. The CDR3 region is CASSYRDAGDIETQYF. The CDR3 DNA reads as TGTGCCAGCAGTTACCGAGACGCGGGCGATATAGAGACCCAGTACTTC.

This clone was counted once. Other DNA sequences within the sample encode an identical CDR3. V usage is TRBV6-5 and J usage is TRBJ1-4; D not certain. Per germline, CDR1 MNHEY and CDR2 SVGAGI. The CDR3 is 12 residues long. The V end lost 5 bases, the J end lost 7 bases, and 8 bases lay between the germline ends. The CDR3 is CASSRDGEKLFF. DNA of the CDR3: TGTGCCAGCAGTCGTGACGGTGAAAAACTGTTTTTT.

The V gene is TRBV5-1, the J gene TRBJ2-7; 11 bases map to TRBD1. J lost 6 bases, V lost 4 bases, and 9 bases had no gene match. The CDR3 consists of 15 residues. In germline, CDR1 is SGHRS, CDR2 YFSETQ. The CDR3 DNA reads TGCGCCAGCAGCCAATGGACAGGGGGCGCCTCCGAGCAGTACTTC. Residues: CASSQWTGGASEQYF. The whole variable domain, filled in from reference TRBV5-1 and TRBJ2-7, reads KAGVTQTPRYLIKTRGQQVTLSCSPISGHRSVSWYQQTPGQGLQFLFEYFSETQRNKGNFPGRFSGRQFSNSRSEMNVSTLELGDSALYLCASSQWTGGASEQYFGPGTRLTVT.

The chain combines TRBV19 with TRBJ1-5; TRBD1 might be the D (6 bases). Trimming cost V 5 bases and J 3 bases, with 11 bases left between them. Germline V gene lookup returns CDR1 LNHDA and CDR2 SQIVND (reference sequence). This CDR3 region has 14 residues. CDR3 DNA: TGTGCCAGTAGTCTACGGACAGACAATCAGCCCCAGCATTTT. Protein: CASSLRTDNQPQHF.

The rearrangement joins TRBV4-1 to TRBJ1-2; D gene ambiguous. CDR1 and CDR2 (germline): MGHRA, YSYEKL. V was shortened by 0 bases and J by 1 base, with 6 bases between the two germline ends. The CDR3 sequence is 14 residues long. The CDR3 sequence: CASSQEANNYGYTF. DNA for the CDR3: TGCGCCAGCAGCCAAGAAGCTAATAACTATGGCTACACCTTC.

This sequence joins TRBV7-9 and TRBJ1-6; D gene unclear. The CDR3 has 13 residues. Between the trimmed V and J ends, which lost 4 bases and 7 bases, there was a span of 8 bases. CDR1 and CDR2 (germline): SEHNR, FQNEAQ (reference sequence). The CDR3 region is CASSYQGNSPLHF. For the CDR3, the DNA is TGTGCCAGCAGCTATCAAGGGAATTCACCCCTCCACTTT.

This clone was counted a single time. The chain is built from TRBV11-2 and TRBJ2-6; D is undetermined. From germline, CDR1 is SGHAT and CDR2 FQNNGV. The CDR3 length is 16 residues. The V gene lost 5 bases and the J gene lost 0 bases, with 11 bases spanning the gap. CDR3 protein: CASSPPGDSGANVLTF. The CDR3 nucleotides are TGTGCCAGCAGCCCCCCCGGCGACTCTGGGGCCAACGTCCTGACTTTC.

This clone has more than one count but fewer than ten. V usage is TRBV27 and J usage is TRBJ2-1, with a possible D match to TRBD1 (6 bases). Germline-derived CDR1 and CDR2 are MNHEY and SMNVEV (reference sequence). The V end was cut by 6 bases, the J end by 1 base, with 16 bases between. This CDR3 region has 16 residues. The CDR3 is CASSRVRGSSYNEQFF. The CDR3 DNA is TGTGCCAGCAGCCGGGTAAGGGGGAGTTCCTACAATGAGCAGTTCTTC.

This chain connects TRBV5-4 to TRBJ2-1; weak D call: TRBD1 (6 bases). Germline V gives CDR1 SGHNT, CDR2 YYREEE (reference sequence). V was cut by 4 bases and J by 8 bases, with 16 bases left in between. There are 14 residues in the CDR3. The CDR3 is CASSAQTGWDEQFF. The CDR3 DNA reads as TGTGCCAGCAGCGCCCAGACAGGTTGGGATGAGCAGTTCTTC.

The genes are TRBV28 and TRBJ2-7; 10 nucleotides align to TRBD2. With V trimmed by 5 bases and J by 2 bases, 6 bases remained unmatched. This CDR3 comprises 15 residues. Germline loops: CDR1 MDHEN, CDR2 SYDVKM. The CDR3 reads CASSQTSGVTYEQYF. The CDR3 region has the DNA TGTGCCAGCAGTCAAACTAGCGGGGTTACCTACGAGCAGTACTTC.

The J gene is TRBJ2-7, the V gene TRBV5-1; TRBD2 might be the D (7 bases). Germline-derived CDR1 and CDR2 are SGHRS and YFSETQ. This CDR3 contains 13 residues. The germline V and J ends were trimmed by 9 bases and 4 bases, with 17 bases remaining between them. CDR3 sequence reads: CATSPGGRYEQYF. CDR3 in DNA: TGCGCCACCTCCCCCGGGGGGCGATACGAGCAGTACTTC.

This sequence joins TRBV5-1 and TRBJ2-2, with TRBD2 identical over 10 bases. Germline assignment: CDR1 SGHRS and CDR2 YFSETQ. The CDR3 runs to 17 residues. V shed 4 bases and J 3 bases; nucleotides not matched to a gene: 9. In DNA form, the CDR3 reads TGCGCCAGCAGCCTTCGGATAGCGGGGGGCTACACCGGGGAGCTGTTTTTT. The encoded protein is CASSLRIAGGYTGELFF.

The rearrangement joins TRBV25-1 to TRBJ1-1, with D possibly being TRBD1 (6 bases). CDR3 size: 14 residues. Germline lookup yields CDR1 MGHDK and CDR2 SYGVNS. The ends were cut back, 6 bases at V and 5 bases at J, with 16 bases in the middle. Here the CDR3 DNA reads TGTGCCAGCAGAAAGGACAGTCTGGGAACTGAAGCTTTCTTT. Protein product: CASRKDSLGTEAFF.